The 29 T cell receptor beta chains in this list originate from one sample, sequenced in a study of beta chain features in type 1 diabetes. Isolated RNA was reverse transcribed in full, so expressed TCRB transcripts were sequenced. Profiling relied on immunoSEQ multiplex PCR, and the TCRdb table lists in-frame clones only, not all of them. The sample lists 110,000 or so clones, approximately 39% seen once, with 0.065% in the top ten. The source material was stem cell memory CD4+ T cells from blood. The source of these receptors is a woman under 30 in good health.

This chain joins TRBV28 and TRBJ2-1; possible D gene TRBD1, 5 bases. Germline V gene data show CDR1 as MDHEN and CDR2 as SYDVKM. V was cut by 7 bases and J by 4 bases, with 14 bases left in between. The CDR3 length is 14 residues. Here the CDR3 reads CASTEFKGYNEQFF. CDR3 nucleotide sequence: TGTGCCAGCACAGAGTTTAAGGGGTACAATGAGCAGTTCTTC.

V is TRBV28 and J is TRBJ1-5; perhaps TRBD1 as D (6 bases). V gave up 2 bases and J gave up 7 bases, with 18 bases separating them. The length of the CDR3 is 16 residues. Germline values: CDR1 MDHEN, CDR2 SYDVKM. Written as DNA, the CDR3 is TGTGCCAGCAGTTTAGCCGGGCAGGGGTCTACCCAGCCCCAGCATTTT. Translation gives CASSLAGQGSTQPQHF.

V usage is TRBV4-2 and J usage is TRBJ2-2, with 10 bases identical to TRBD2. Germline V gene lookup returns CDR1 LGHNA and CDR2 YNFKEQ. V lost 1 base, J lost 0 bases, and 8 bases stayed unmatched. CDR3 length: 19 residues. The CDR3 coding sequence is TGTGCCAGCAGCCAAGTAATCGGACTAGCGGTTGCGAACACCGGGGAGCTGTTTTTT. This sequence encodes CASSQVIGLAVANTGELFF.

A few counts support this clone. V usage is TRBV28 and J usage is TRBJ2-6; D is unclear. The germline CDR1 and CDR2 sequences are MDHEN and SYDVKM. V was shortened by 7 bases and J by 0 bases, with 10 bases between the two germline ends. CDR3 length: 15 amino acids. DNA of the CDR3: TGTGCCAGCATGGGTGGGCACTCTGGGGCCAACGTCCTGACTTTC. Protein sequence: CASMGGHSGANVLTF.

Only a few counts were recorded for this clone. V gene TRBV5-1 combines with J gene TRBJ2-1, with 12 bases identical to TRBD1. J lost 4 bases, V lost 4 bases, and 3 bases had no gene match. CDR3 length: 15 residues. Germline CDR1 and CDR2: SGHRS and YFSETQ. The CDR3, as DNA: TGCGCCAGCAGCACGGGACAGGGGGCATACAATGAGCAGTTCTTC. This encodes CASSTGQGAYNEQFF. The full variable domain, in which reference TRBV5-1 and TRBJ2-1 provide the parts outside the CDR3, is KAGVTQTPRYLIKTRGQQVTLSCSPISGHRSVSWYQQTPGQGLQFLFEYFSETQRNKGNFPGRFSGRQFSNSRSEMNVSTLELGDSALYLCASSTGQGAYNEQFFGPGTRLTVL.

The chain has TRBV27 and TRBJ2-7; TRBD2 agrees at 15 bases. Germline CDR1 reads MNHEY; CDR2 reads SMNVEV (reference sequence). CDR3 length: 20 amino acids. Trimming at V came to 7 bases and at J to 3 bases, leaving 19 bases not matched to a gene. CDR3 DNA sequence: TGTGCCAGCACCCCAACCCCCGGACTAGCGGGAGGGCCGAAGTACTACGAGCAGTACTTC. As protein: CASTPTPGLAGGPKYYEQYF.

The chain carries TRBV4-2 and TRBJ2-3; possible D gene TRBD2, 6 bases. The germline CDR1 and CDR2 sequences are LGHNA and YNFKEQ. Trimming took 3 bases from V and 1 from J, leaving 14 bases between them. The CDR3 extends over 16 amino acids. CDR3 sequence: CASSHGRDFGTDTQYF. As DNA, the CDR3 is TGTGCCAGCAGCCATGGCCGGGACTTCGGCACAGATACGCAGTATTTT.

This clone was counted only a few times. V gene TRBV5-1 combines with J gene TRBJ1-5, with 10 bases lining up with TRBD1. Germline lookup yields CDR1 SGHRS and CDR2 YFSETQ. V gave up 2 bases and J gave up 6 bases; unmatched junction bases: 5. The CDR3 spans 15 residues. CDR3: CASSFDRGQRQPQHF. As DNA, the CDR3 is TGCGCCAGCAGCTTTGACAGGGGGCAGCGTCAGCCCCAGCATTTT. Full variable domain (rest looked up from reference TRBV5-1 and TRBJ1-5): KAGVTQTPRYLIKTRGQQVTLSCSPISGHRSVSWYQQTPGQGLQFLFEYFSETQRNKGNFPGRFSGRQFSNSRSEMNVSTLELGDSALYLCASSFDRGQRQPQHFGDGTRLSIL.

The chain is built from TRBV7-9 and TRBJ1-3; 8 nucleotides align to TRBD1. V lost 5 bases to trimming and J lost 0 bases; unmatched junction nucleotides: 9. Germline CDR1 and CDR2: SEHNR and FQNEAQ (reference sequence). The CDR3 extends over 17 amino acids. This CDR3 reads CASSIGTGSFSGNTIYF. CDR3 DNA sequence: TGTGCCAGCAGCATCGGGACAGGAAGTTTCTCTGGAAACACCATATATTTT. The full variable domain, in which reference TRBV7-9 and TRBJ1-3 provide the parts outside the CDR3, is DTGVSQNPRHKITKRGQNVTFRCDPISEHNRLYWYRQTLGQGPEFLTYFQNEAQLEKSRLLSDRFSAERPKGSFSTLEIQRTEQGDSAMYLCASSIGTGSFSGNTIYFGEGSWLTVV.

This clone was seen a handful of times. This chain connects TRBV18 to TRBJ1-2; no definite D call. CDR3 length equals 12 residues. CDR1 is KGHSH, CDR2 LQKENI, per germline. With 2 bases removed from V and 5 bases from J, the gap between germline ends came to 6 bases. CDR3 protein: CASSPAGYGYTF. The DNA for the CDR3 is TGTGCCAGCTCACCAGCCGGGTATGGCTACACCTTC.

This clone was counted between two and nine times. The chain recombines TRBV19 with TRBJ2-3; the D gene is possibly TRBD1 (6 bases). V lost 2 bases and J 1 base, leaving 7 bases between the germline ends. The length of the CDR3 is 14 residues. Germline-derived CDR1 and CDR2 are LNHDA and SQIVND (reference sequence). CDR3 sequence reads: CASSIRTGTDTQYF. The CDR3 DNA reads TGTGCCAGTAGTATACGGACAGGCACAGATACGCAGTATTTT. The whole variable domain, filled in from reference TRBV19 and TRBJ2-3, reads DGGITQSPKYLFRKEGQNVTLSCEQNLNHDAMYWYRQDPGQGLRLIYYSQIVNDFQKGDIAEGYSVSREKKESFPLTVTSAQKNPTAFYLCASSIRTGTDTQYFGPGTRLTVL.

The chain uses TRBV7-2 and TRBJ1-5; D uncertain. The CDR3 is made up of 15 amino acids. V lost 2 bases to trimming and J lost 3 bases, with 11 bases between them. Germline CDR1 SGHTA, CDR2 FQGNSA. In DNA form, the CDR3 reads TGTGCCAGCAGCTTAAGGTGGGCTGACAATCAGCCCCAGCATTTT. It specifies CASSLRWADNQPQHF.

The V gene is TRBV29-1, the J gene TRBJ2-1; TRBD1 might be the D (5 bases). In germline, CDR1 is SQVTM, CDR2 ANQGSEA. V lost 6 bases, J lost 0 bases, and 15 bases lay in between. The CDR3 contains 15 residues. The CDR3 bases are TGCAGCGTCCCTCAGGGCCTTAGCTCCTACAATGAGCAGTTCTTC. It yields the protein CSVPQGLSSYNEQFF.

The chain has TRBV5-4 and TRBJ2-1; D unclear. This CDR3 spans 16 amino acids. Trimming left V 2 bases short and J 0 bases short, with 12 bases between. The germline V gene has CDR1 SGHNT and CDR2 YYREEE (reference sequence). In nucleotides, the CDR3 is TGTGCCAGCAGCTTAAGAACTTCAAGCTCCTACAATGAGCAGTTCTTC. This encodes CASSLRTSSSYNEQFF.

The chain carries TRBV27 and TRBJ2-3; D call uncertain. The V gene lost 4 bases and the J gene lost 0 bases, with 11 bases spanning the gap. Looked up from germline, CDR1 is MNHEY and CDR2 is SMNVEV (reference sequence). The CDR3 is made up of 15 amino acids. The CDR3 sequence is CASSSTRTSTDTQYF. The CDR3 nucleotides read TGTGCCAGCAGTTCAACGAGAACTAGCACAGATACGCAGTATTTT.

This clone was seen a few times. The DNA for the CDR3 is TGTGCCATCAGTGAACGACTAGCGGGACGAGACAATGAGCAGTTCTTC. Its translation is CAISERLAGRDNEQFF. V and J are TRBV10-3 and TRBJ2-1; 11 nucleotides align to TRBD2. CDR3 length: 16 residues. V dropped 3 bases and J dropped 5; count of bases not matched to a gene: 6. CDR1 is ENHRY, CDR2 SYGVKD, per germline.

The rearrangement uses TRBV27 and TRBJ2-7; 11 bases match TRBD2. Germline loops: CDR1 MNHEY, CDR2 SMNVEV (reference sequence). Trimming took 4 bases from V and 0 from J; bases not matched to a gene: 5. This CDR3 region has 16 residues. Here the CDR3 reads CASSSRLAGSSYEQYF. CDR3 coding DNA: TGTGCCAGCAGTTCGAGACTAGCGGGGAGCTCCTACGAGCAGTACTTC.

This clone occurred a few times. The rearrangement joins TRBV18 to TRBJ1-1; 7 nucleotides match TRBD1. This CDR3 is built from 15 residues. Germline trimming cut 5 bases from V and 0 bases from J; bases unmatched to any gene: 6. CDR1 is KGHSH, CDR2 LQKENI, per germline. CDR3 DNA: TGTGCCAGCTCAGTCGGAGGGACAGTGAACACTGAAGCTTTCTTT. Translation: CASSVGGTVNTEAFF.

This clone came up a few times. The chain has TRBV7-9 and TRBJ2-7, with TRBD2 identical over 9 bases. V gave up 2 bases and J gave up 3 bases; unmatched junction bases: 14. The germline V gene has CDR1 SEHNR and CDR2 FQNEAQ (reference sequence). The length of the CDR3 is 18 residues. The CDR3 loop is CASSLSRLAGPDYYEQYF. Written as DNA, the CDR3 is TGTGCCAGCAGCTTATCAAGGCTAGCGGGACCCGATTACTACGAGCAGTACTTC.

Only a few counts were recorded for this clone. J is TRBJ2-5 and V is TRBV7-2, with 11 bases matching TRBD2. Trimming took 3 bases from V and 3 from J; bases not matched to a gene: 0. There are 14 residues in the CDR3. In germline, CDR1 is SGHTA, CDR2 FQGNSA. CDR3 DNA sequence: TGTGCCAGCAGCTTGACTAGCGGGGAAGAGACCCAGTACTTC. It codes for CASSLTSGEETQYF.

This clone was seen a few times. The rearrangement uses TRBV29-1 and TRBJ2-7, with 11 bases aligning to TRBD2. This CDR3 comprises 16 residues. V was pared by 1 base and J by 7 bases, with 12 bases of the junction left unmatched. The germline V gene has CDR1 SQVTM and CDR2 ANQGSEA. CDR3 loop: CSVEGVAGGPRGEQYF. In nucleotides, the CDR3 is TGCAGCGTTGAAGGGGTAGCGGGAGGGCCCCGGGGGGAGCAGTACTTC.

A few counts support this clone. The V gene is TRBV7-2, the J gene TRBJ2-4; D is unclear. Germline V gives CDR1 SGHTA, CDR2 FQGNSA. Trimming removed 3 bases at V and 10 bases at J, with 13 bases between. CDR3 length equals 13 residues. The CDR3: CASSFNSVGIQYF. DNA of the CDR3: TGTGCCAGCAGCTTTAACAGTGTGGGTATTCAGTACTTC.

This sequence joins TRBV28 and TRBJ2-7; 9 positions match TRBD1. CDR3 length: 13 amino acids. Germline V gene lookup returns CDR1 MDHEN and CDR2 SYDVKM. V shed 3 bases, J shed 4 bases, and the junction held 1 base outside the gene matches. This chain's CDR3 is CASSLGQGYEQYF. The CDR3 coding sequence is TGTGCCAGCAGTTTGGGACAGGGATACGAGCAGTACTTC.

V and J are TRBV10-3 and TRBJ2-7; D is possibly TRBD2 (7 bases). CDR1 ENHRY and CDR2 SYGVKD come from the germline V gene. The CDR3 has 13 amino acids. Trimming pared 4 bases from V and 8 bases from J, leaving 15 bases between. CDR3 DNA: TGTGCCATCAGTGGCCTTGGGGGGGCCCAGCAGTACTTC. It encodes CAISGLGGAQQYF.

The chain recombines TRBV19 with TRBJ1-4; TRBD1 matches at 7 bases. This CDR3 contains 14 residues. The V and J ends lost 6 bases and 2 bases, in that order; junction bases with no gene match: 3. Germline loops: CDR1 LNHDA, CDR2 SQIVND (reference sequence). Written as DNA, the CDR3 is TGTGCCAGTAGAACACAGGGGACTAATGAAAAACTGTTTTTT. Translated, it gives CASRTQGTNEKLFF.

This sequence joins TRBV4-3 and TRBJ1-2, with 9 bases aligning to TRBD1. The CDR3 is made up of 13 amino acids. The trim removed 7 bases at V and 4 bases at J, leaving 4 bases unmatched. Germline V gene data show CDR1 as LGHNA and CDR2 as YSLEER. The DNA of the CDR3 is TGCGCCAGCAACGACAGGGGGTCCTATGGCTACACCTTC. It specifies CASNDRGSYGYTF.

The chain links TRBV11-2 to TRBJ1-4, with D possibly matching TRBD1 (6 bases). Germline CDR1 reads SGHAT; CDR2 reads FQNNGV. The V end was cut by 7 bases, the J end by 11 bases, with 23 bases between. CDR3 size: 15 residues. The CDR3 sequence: CASNDPPKGVGKLFF. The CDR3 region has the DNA TGTGCCAGCAATGACCCTCCAAAGGGGGTGGGGAAACTGTTTTTT.

The CDR3 spells CASSARTSGVSSYEQYF. As DNA, the CDR3 is TGTGCCAGCAGTGCCCGGACTAGCGGGGTGAGCTCCTACGAGCAGTACTTC. The chain couples TRBV6-1 to TRBJ2-7; 12 bases match TRBD2. Trimming at V came to 4 bases and at J to 0 bases, leaving 7 bases not matched to a gene. The CDR3 is 17 amino acids. Germline V gene sequence: CDR1 MNHNS, CDR2 SASEGT.

CDR3 nucleotides: TGTGCCAGCAGCTCGCCGACGACAGGGTTCCCCTACGAGCAGTACTTC. This gives the protein CASSSPTTGFPYEQYF. The chain has TRBV7-2 and TRBJ2-7, with 7 positions matching TRBD1. Germline assignment: CDR1 SGHTA and CDR2 FQGNSA. Trimming cost V 4 bases and J 2 bases; bases outside gene matches: 11. CDR3 size: 16 residues.